The source of this T cell receptor (beta chain) is a study of cytomegalovirus exposure and HLA in healthy donors. In the PCR, 60 Vbeta and 13 Jbeta primers were used. The protocol was immunoSEQ multiplex PCR, while the TCRdb copy is restricted to in-frame clones and leaves out a portion. The sample lists 150,000 or so clones; around 72% were seen once. CDR1 GTSNPN and CDR2 SVGIG come from the germline V gene (reference sequence). V was pared by 2 bases and J by 0 bases, with 8 bases between. The CDR3 is 14 amino acids. The clonotype originates from a female donor in good health and CMV-seronegative. The sample was PBMCs. J is TRBJ2-1 and V is TRBV30; no clear D gene. CDR3 amino acids: CAWSSSSSYNEQFF. CDR3 bases: TGTGCCTGGAGTAGTAGCAGCTCCTACAATGAGCAGTTCTTC.